This entry describes one T cell receptor beta chain. CDR3 length: 14 amino acids. V shed 10 bases and J 3 bases; nucleotides not matched to a gene: 9. Germline loops: CDR1 MNHEY, CDR2 SMNVEV (reference sequence). The entry originates in a study of blood T cells in healthy people across ages. With each sample, at least 6 micrograms of total RNA were extracted. Together with a sample-barcoded 5' primer, a J-beta primer mix was included in a second PCR lasting roughly 6 to 12 cycles. Unique molecular identifiers of 12 random nucleotides labeled each cDNA. TCRdb used MiXCR to reprocess the 5' RACE reads, holding one entry per CDR3 protein. The repertoire holds 890,000 or so distinct CDR3 sequences, with around 68% as singletons.

This rearrangement joins TRBV27 to TRBJ1-1; TRBD1 matches at 9 bases. The clonotype was recovered from a man aged 25 to 40 in good health. The material sequenced was blood. CDR3: CATRGNRGHTEAFF. CDR3 DNA: TGTGCCACCAGGGGAAACAGGGGGCACACTGAAGCTTTCTTT.